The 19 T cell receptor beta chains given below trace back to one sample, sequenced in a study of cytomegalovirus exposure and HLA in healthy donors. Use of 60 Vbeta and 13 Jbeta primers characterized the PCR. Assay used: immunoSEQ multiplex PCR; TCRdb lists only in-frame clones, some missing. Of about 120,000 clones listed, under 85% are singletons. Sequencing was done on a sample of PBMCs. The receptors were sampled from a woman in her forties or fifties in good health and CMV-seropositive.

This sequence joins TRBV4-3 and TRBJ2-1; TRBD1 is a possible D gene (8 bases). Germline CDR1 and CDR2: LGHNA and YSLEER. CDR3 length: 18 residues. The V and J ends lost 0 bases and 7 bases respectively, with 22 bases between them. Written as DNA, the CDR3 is TGCGCCAGCAGCCAAGACTCCCAGGGGGCGGGAGTGTTTAATGAGCAGTTCTTC. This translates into CASSQDSQGAGVFNEQFF.

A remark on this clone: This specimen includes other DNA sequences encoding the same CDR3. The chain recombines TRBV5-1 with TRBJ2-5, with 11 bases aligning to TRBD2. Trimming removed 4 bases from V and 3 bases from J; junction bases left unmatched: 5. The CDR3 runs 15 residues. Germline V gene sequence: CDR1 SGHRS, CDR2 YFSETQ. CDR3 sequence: CASSAGTSGKETQYF. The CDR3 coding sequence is TGCGCCAGCAGCGCGGGGACTAGCGGAAAAGAGACCCAGTACTTC. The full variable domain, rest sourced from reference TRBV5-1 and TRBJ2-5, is KAGVTQTPRYLIKTRGQQVTLSCSPISGHRSVSWYQQTPGQGLQFLFEYFSETQRNKGNFPGRFSGRQFSNSRSEMNVSTLELGDSALYLCASSAGTSGKETQYFGPGTRLLVL.

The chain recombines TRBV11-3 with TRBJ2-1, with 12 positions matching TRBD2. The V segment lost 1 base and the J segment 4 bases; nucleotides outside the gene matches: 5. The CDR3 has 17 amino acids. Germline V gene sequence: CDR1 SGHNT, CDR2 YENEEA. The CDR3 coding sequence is TGTGCCAGCAGCTTAGCCCCGACTAGCGGGAGTTACAATGAGCAGTTCTTC. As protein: CASSLAPTSGSYNEQFF. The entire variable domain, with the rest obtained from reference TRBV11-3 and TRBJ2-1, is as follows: EAGVVQSPRYKIIEKKQPVAFWCNPISGHNTLYWYLQNLGQGPELLIRYENEEAVDDSQLPKDRFSAERLKGVDSTLKIQPAELGDSAVYLCASSLAPTSGSYNEQFFGPGTRLTVL.

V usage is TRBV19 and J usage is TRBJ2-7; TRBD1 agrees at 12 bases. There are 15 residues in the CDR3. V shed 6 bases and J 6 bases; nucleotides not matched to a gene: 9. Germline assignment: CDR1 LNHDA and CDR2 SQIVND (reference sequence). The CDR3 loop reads CASRTTGTGGGEQYF. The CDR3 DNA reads TGTGCCAGTAGGACCACCGGGACAGGGGGCGGCGAGCAGTACTTC.

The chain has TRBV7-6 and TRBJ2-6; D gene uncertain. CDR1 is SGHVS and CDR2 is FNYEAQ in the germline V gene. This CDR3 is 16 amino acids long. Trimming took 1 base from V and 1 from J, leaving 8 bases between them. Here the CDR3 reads CASSLGSASGANVLTF. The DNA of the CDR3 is TGTGCCAGCAGCTTAGGATCAGCGTCTGGGGCCAACGTCCTGACTTTC.

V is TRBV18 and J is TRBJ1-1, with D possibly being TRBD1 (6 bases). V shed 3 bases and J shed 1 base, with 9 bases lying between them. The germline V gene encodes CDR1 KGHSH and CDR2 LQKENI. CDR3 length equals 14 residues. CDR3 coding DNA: TGTGCCAGCTCACCGGGGGCGAAGAACACTGAAGCTTTCTTT. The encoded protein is CASSPGAKNTEAFF.

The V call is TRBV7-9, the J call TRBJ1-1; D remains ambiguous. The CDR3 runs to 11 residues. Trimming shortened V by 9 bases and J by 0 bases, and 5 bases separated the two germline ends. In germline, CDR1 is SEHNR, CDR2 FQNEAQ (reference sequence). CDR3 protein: CASNMNTEAFF. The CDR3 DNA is TGTGCCAGTAACATGAACACTGAAGCTTTCTTT.

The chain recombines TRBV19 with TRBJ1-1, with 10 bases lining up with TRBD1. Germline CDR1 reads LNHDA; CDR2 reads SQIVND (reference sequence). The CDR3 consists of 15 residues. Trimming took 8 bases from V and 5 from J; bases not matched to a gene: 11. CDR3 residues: CASGGQGLAETEAFF. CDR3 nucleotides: TGTGCCAGTGGGGGACAGGGGCTGGCCGAAACTGAAGCTTTCTTT.

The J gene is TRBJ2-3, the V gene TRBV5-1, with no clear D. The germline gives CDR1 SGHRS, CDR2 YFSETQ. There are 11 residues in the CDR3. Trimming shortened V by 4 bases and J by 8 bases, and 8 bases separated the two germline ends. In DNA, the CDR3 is TGCGCCAGCAGCGAGGAAGGTACGCAGTATTTT. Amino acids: CASSEEGTQYF.

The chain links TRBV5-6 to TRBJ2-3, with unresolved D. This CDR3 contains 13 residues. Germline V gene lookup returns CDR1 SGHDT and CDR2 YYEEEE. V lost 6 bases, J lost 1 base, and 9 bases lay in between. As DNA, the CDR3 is TGTGCCAGCACCCCCTCCGGCACAGATACGCAGTATTTT. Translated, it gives CASTPSGTDTQYF.

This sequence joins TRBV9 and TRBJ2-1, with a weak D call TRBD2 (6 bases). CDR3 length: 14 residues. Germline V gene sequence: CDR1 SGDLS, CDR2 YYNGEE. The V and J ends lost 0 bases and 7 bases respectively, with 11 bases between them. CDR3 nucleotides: TGTGCCAGCAGCGTAGTGGGAGGACGAAATGAGCAGTTCTTC. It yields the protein CASSVVGGRNEQFF.

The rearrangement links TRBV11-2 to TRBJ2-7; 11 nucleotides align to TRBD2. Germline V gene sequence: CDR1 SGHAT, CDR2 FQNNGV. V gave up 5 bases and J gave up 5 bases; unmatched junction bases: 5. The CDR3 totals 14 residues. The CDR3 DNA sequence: TGTGCCAGCAGCGTTCTAGCGGGAGGTAACGAGCAGTACTTC. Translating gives CASSVLAGGNEQYF.

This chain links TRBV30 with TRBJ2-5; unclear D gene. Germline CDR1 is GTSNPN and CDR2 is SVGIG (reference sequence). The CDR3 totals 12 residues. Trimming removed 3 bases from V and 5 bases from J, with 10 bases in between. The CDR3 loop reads CAWSPTRETQYF. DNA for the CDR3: TGTGCCTGGAGCCCGACTCGGGAGACCCAGTACTTC.

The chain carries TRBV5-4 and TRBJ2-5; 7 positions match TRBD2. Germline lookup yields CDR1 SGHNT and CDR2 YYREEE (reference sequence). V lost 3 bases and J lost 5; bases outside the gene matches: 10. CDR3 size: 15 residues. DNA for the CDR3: TGTGCCAGCAGCTCGACTAAGCGGGGCGGGGAGACCCAGTACTTC. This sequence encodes CASSSTKRGGETQYF.

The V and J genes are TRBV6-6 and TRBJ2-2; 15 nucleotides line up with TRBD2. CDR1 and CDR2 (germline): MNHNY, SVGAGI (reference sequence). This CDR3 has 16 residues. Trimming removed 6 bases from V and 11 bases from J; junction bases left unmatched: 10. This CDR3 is CASSRGLAGGPGELFF. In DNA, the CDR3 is TGTGCCAGCAGCCGTGGACTAGCGGGAGGGCCGGGCGAGCTGTTTTTT.

The CDR3 coding sequence is TGTGCTAGTGCCCGGACAGGGCCGAATTCACCCCTCCACTTT. As protein: CASARTGPNSPLHF. The chain has TRBV12-5 and TRBJ1-6; TRBD1 matches 8 bases. J was trimmed by 7 bases and V by 7 bases; bases with no gene match: 6. Germline CDR1 LGHNT, CDR2 FRNRAP. This CDR3 is built from 14 residues.

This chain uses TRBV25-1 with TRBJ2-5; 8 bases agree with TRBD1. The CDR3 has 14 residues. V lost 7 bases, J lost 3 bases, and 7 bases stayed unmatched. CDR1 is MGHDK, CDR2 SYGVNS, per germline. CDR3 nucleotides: TGTGCCAGCACCCAGACAGGGGCCAAAGAGACCCAGTACTTC. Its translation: CASTQTGAKETQYF.

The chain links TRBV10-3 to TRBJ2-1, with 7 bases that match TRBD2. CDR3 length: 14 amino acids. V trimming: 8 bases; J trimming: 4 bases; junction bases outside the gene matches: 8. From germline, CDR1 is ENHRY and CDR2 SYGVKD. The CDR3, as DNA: TGTGCCATCGCCGGGGGGTCCACTTACAATGAGCAGTTCTTC. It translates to CAIAGGSTYNEQFF.

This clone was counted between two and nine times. CDR3: CASGTMDRENTEAFF. The CDR3 DNA reads as TGTGCTAGTGGTACCATGGACAGGGAGAACACTGAAGCTTTCTTT. This rearrangement joins TRBV12-5 to TRBJ1-1, with 8 nucleotides matching TRBD1. Germline CDR1 reads LGHNT; CDR2 reads FRNRAP. V lost 5 bases and J lost 1; bases outside the gene matches: 6. The CDR3 sequence is 15 residues long.